The T cell receptor (beta chain) under discussion was sequenced for a study of T cell changes during pregnancy in multiple sclerosis. Some clones are missing from TCRdb's copy, which holds only in-frame ones; the method was immunoSEQ multiplex PCR. The sample includes around 95,000 clones, 92% of them seen just once. The sequenced sample was peripheral blood, obtained after pregnancy. This TCR came from a female donor in good health, enrolled as a control in a pregnancy study.

The CDR3: CASSEYGTGGGNEKLFF. The DNA for the CDR3 is TGTGCCAGCAGTGAATATGGGACAGGGGGGGGGAATGAAAAACTGTTTTTT. The genes are TRBV25-1 and TRBJ1-4; TRBD1 matches at 11 bases. V lost 0 bases, J lost 5 bases, and 5 bases stayed unmatched. Per germline, CDR1 MGHDK and CDR2 SYGVNS. This CDR3 is built from 17 residues.